These T cell receptor beta chains were read from a single sample in a study of early T cells in non-severe SARS-CoV-2 infection. TCRdb reanalysed the 5' RACE reads using MiXCR and keeps one entry per CDR3 protein. The sample carries tens of thousands of distinct CDR3 sequences, around 14% recorded once. Sequenced: whole blood. The receptors here all came from an adult who was a healthcare worker with PCR-confirmed SARS-CoV-2 infection or an uninfected control (not recorded which). Each CDR3 is given with its conserved first and last residue. A D gene is named only where the DNA matches it firmly. Clone sizes are given selectively: once, few, many, or a class where the clone is expanded.

v_call: TRBV29-1
clone_size: few
d_call: NA
j_call: TRBJ2-7
cdr3_length: 11
cdr3_aa: CSVFGIYEQYF
cdr3_nt: TGCAGCGTCTTCGGGATTTACGAGCAGTACTTC

v_call: TRBV15
clone_size: many
d_call: TRBD1
j_call: TRBJ1-4
cdr3_length: 15
cdr3_aa: CATSSRQGRGEKLFF
cdr3_nt: TGTGCCACCAGCAGTAGACAGGGGAGGGGTGAAAAACTGTTTTTT

v_call: TRBV12-3/TRBV12-4
clone_size: NA
d_call: NA
j_call: TRBJ2-6
cdr3_length: 15
cdr3_aa: CASRPESRLDHVLTF
cdr3_nt: TGTGCCAGCAGACCAGAATCTCGACTTGACCACGTCCTGACTTTC

v_call: TRBV6-2/TRBV6-3
clone_size: NA
d_call: NA
j_call: TRBJ2-2
cdr3_length: 14
cdr3_aa: CASSLSWRAGELFF
cdr3_nt: TGTGCCAGCAGTTTATCGTGGAGGGCCGGGGAGCTGTTTTTT

v_call: TRBV15
clone_size: few
d_call: NA
j_call: TRBJ1-4
cdr3_length: 15
cdr3_aa: CATSRQQEARGKLFF
cdr3_nt: TGTGCCACCAGCAGACAACAGGAAGCGAGGGGGAAACTGTTTTTT

v_call: TRBV11-2
clone_size: few
d_call: TRBD2
j_call: TRBJ2-1
cdr3_length: 18
cdr3_aa: CASSTRGRAGGNYNEQFF
cdr3_nt: TGTGCCAGCAGCACCCGAGGAAGAGCGGGAGGCAACTACAATGAGCAGTTCTTC

v_call: TRBV24-1
clone_size: many
d_call: TRBD1
j_call: TRBJ2-7
cdr3_length: 15
cdr3_aa: CATSDRDRAVYEQYF
cdr3_nt: TGTGCCACCAGTGACCGGGACAGGGCTGTATACGAGCAGTACTTC

v_call: TRBV13
clone_size: many
d_call: NA
j_call: TRBJ2-7
cdr3_length: 12
cdr3_aa: CASSLGAYEQYF
cdr3_nt: TGTGCCAGCAGCTTAGGAGCTTACGAGCAGTACTTC

v_call: TRBV6-6
clone_size: few
d_call: TRBD1
j_call: TRBJ2-7
cdr3_length: 13
cdr3_aa: CASSRDRSYEQYF
cdr3_nt: TGTGCCAGCAGCCGGGACAGAAGCTACGAGCAGTACTTC

v_call: TRBV20-1
clone_size: NA
d_call: NA
j_call: TRBJ1-2
cdr3_length: 14
cdr3_aa: CSATADGANYGYTF
cdr3_nt: TGCAGTGCTACCGCGGACGGAGCTAACTATGGCTACACCTTC

v_call: TRBV6-6
clone_size: few
d_call: NA
j_call: TRBJ1-6
cdr3_length: 13
cdr3_aa: CASSLIRSSPLHF
cdr3_nt: TGTGCCAGCAGCTTAATCAGAAGTTCACCCCTCCACTTT

v_call: TRBV9
clone_size: many
d_call: NA
j_call: TRBJ1-2
cdr3_length: 14
cdr3_aa: CASSPQDLPYGYTF
cdr3_nt: TGTGCCAGCAGCCCCCAAGATTTACCCTATGGCTACACCTTC

v_call: TRBV4-1
clone_size: many
d_call: NA
j_call: TRBJ2-3
cdr3_length: 12
cdr3_aa: CASSQAADTQYF
cdr3_nt: TGCGCCAGCAGCCAAGCCGCGGATACGCAGTATTTT

v_call: TRBV14
clone_size: NA
d_call: TRBD1
j_call: TRBJ1-2
cdr3_length: 15
cdr3_aa: CASSQRTGGLRGYTF
cdr3_nt: TGTGCCAGCAGCCAGAGGACAGGGGGCTTACGTGGCTACACCTTC

v_call: TRBV5-1
clone_size: many
d_call: NA
j_call: TRBJ1-6
cdr3_length: 13
cdr3_aa: CASSLEADSPLHF
cdr3_nt: TGCGCCAGCAGCTTGGAAGCGGATTCACCCCTCCACTTT

v_call: TRBV6-4
clone_size: many
d_call: TRBD1
j_call: TRBJ2-2
cdr3_length: 15
cdr3_aa: CASSVEGARPGELFF
cdr3_nt: TGTGCCAGCAGTGTCGAGGGGGCGCGTCCCGGGGAGCTGTTTTTT

v_call: TRBV29-1
clone_size: few
d_call: NA
j_call: TRBJ2-7
cdr3_length: 14
cdr3_aa: CSVESATLIGEQYF
cdr3_nt: TGCAGCGTTGAATCAGCGACCCTGATTGGGGAGCAGTACTTC

v_call: TRBV14
clone_size: NA
d_call: NA
j_call: TRBJ1-6
cdr3_length: 14
cdr3_aa: CASSQETGNSPLHF
cdr3_nt: TGTGCCAGCAGCCAAGAGACGGGTAATTCACCCCTCCACTTT

v_call: TRBV4-1
clone_size: NA
d_call: TRBD1
j_call: TRBJ2-5
cdr3_length: 14
cdr3_aa: CASSQSDRRETQYF
cdr3_nt: TGCGCCAGCAGCCAATCGGACAGGAGAGAGACCCAGTACTTC

v_call: TRBV18
clone_size: many
d_call: NA
j_call: TRBJ1-5
cdr3_length: 14
cdr3_aa: CASSDRNSNQPQHF
cdr3_nt: TGTGCCAGCTCAGACAGGAATAGCAATCAGCCCCAGCATTTT

v_call: TRBV11-3
clone_size: once
d_call: TRBD1
j_call: TRBJ2-5
cdr3_length: 13
cdr3_aa: CASSRGGRETQYF
cdr3_nt: TGTGCCAGCAGCCGAGGGGGCAGGGAGACCCAGTACTTC

v_call: TRBV7-2
clone_size: NA
d_call: NA
j_call: TRBJ2-3
cdr3_length: 14
cdr3_aa: CASSYRSGRLPEYF
cdr3_nt: TGTGCCAGCAGCTACAGGAGCGGGCGCCTCCCGGAGTATTTT

v_call: TRBV5-5
clone_size: NA
d_call: NA
j_call: TRBJ1-1
cdr3_length: 15
cdr3_aa: CASSLAGGAQKSAFF
cdr3_nt: TGTGCCAGCAGCTTGGCCGGGGGAGCTCAGAAATCGGCTTTCTTT

v_call: TRBV18
clone_size: many
d_call: NA
j_call: TRBJ1-1
cdr3_length: 13
cdr3_aa: CASSPGVNTEAFF
cdr3_nt: TGTGCCAGCTCACCAGGGGTCAACACTGAAGCTTTCTTT

v_call: TRBV27
clone_size: NA
d_call: NA
j_call: TRBJ1-2
cdr3_length: 13
cdr3_aa: CASSTRGFYGYTF
cdr3_nt: TGTGCCAGCAGCACCAGGGGTTTCTATGGCTACACCTTC

v_call: TRBV29-1
clone_size: many
d_call: NA
j_call: TRBJ1-1
cdr3_length: 11
cdr3_aa: CSVGGDTEAFF
cdr3_nt: TGCAGCGTTGGGGGGGACACTGAAGCTTTCTTT

v_call: TRBV7-2
clone_size: NA
d_call: TRBD1
j_call: TRBJ2-3
cdr3_length: 14
cdr3_aa: CASSSGQGTDTPYF
cdr3_nt: TGTGCCAGCAGCTCGGGACAGGGCACAGATACGCCATATTTT

v_call: TRBV5-5
clone_size: NA
d_call: NA
j_call: TRBJ1-4
cdr3_length: 16
cdr3_aa: CASSLAVSGLNEKLFF
cdr3_nt: TGTGCCAGCAGCTTGGCAGTGAGCGGGCTTAATGAAAAACTGTTTTTT

v_call: TRBV5-6
clone_size: many
d_call: NA
j_call: TRBJ1-2
cdr3_length: 15
cdr3_aa: CASSLFREINYGYTF
cdr3_nt: TGTGCCAGCAGCTTGTTTCGCGAGATTAACTATGGCTACACCTTC

v_call: TRBV20-1
clone_size: NA
d_call: TRBD1
j_call: TRBJ2-7
cdr3_length: 15
cdr3_aa: CSARDFGTGTYEQYF
cdr3_nt: TGCAGTGCTAGAGATTTCGGGACAGGGACCTACGAGCAGTACTTC

v_call: TRBV12-3/TRBV12-4
clone_size: once
d_call: NA
j_call: TRBJ2-1
cdr3_length: 14
cdr3_aa: CASSPDSSYNEQFF
cdr3_nt: TGTGCCAGCAGCCCTGACAGCTCCTACAATGAGCAGTTCTTC

v_call: TRBV19
clone_size: NA
d_call: NA
j_call: TRBJ1-1
cdr3_length: 15
cdr3_aa: CASMEGGAWNTEAFF
cdr3_nt: TGTGCCAGTATGGAGGGGGGGGCGTGGAACACTGAAGCTTTCTTT

v_call: TRBV5-6
clone_size: many
d_call: NA
j_call: TRBJ2-5
cdr3_length: 16
cdr3_aa: CASSFLGGDLQETQYF
cdr3_nt: TGTGCCAGCAGCTTTTTAGGTGGGGACCTACAAGAGACCCAGTACTTC

v_call: TRBV19
clone_size: few
d_call: TRBD1
j_call: TRBJ1-2
cdr3_length: 13
cdr3_aa: CASSFRGSYGYTF
cdr3_nt: TGTGCCAGTAGTTTCAGGGGGAGCTATGGCTACACCTTC

v_call: TRBV25-1
clone_size: many
d_call: NA
j_call: TRBJ1-6
cdr3_length: 15
cdr3_aa: CASRPTTGSNSPLHF
cdr3_nt: TGTGCCAGCAGACCAACGACAGGAAGTAATTCACCCCTCCACTTT

v_call: TRBV9
clone_size: many
d_call: NA
j_call: TRBJ2-7
cdr3_length: 12
cdr3_aa: CASSAGRGEQYF
cdr3_nt: TGTGCCAGCAGCGCTGGCCGGGGGGAGCAGTACTTC

v_call: TRBV6-2/TRBV6-3
clone_size: NA
d_call: TRBD2
j_call: TRBJ2-1
cdr3_length: 17
cdr3_aa: CASSYGSSGRSYNEQFF
cdr3_nt: TGTGCCAGCAGTTATGGCTCTAGCGGGCGCTCCTACAATGAGCAGTTCTTC

v_call: TRBV5-1
clone_size: NA
d_call: NA
j_call: TRBJ2-1
cdr3_length: 16
cdr3_aa: CASSLGPASSYNEQFF
cdr3_nt: TGCGCCAGCAGCTTGGGGCCCGCGAGCTCCTACAATGAGCAGTTCTTC

v_call: TRBV4-3
clone_size: many
d_call: NA
j_call: TRBJ2-2
cdr3_length: 16
cdr3_aa: CASSQDFGRNTGELFF
cdr3_nt: TGCGCCAGCAGCCAAGATTTCGGGAGGAACACCGGGGAGCTGTTTTTT

v_call: TRBV27
clone_size: medium-sized
d_call: NA
j_call: TRBJ2-1
cdr3_length: 15
cdr3_aa: CASSYRRSRNNEQFF
cdr3_nt: TGTGCCAGCAGTTACCGAAGATCCAGAAACAATGAGCAGTTCTTC

v_call: TRBV6-4
clone_size: many
d_call: NA
j_call: TRBJ2-1
cdr3_length: 14
cdr3_aa: CASSDRDGGNEQFF
cdr3_nt: TGTGCCAGCAGTGACCGGGACGGTGGCAATGAGCAGTTCTTC

v_call: TRBV27
clone_size: few
d_call: NA
j_call: TRBJ2-7
cdr3_length: 13
cdr3_aa: CASLLGHPYEQYF
cdr3_nt: TGTGCCAGCCTTCTCGGACACCCCTACGAGCAGTACTTC

v_call: TRBV13
clone_size: NA
d_call: NA
j_call: TRBJ2-1
cdr3_length: 13
cdr3_aa: CASSLGPSLEQFF
cdr3_nt: TGTGCCAGCAGCTTAGGTCCGAGCCTCGAGCAGTTCTTC

v_call: TRBV29-1
clone_size: many
d_call: NA
j_call: TRBJ2-7
cdr3_length: 14
cdr3_aa: CSASGDKVSYEQYF
cdr3_nt: TGCAGCGCTTCAGGCGATAAGGTCTCCTACGAGCAGTACTTC

v_call: TRBV3-1
clone_size: NA
d_call: NA
j_call: TRBJ2-7
cdr3_length: 15
cdr3_aa: CASSQGPGTTYEQYF
cdr3_nt: TGTGCCAGCAGCCAAGGGCCGGGGACGACTTACGAGCAGTACTTC

v_call: TRBV7-3
clone_size: many
d_call: NA
j_call: TRBJ1-1
cdr3_length: 13
cdr3_aa: CASSTQGYTEAFF
cdr3_nt: TGTGCCAGCAGCACCCAAGGGTACACTGAAGCTTTCTTT

v_call: TRBV29-1
clone_size: few
d_call: NA
j_call: TRBJ1-1
cdr3_length: 12
cdr3_aa: CSAGQLNTEAFF
cdr3_nt: TGCAGCGCTGGACAGCTGAACACTGAAGCTTTCTTT

v_call: TRBV7-2
clone_size: many
d_call: NA
j_call: TRBJ2-7
cdr3_length: 14
cdr3_aa: CASSPRGRRYEQYF
cdr3_nt: TGTGCCAGCAGCCCCCGCGGCCGTAGGTACGAGCAGTACTTC

v_call: TRBV10-3
clone_size: many
d_call: NA
j_call: TRBJ2-3
cdr3_length: 14
cdr3_aa: CAISEGGITDTQYF
cdr3_nt: TGTGCCATCAGTGAAGGTGGGATAACAGATACGCAGTATTTT

v_call: TRBV2
clone_size: many
d_call: NA
j_call: TRBJ2-5
cdr3_length: 11
cdr3_aa: CASTVPGTLDF
cdr3_nt: TGTGCCAGCACCGTGCCAGGCACATTGGACTTC

v_call: TRBV18
clone_size: NA
d_call: NA
j_call: TRBJ2-5
cdr3_length: 13
cdr3_aa: CASSPPSVETQYF
cdr3_nt: TGTGCCAGCTCACCACCAAGCGTGGAGACCCAGTACTTC

v_call: TRBV5-6
clone_size: NA
d_call: TRBD2
j_call: TRBJ2-7
cdr3_length: 16
cdr3_aa: CASSFPGLAGGHEQYF
cdr3_nt: TGTGCCAGCAGCTTTCCTGGACTAGCGGGGGGCCACGAGCAGTACTTC

v_call: TRBV20-1
clone_size: few
d_call: NA
j_call: TRBJ1-1
cdr3_length: 14
cdr3_aa: CSARDAQGRSEAFF
cdr3_nt: TGCAGTGCTAGAGATGCCCAGGGTCGGTCTGAAGCTTTCTTT

v_call: TRBV4-3
clone_size: few
d_call: NA
j_call: TRBJ1-2
cdr3_length: 13
cdr3_aa: CASSQDWIYGYTF
cdr3_nt: TGCGCCAGCAGCCAAGATTGGATTTACGGCTACACCTTC